The present entry profiles one T cell receptor beta chain with its context. The data were taken from a study of blood T cell repertoires in COVID-19. The repertoire was sequenced with immunoSEQ multiplex PCR; TCRdb's copy has only in-frame clones and lacks some. The table records nearly 35,000 clones, approximately 86% of them present only once. The CDR3 contains 15 residues. The trim removed 2 bases at V and 6 bases at J, leaving 7 bases unmatched. Germline loops: CDR1 MNHEY, CDR2 SVGEGT. This sequence joins TRBV6-2 or TRBV6-3 and TRBJ2-7; 10 bases align to TRBD1. This receptor was identified in a man in his 70s with acute or convalescent COVID-19. Input material: peripheral blood. The CDR3 coding sequence is TGTGCCAGCAGTTACGTGGGACAGGGGTCCCCCGAGCAGTACTTC. Its translation is CASSYVGQGSPEQYF.